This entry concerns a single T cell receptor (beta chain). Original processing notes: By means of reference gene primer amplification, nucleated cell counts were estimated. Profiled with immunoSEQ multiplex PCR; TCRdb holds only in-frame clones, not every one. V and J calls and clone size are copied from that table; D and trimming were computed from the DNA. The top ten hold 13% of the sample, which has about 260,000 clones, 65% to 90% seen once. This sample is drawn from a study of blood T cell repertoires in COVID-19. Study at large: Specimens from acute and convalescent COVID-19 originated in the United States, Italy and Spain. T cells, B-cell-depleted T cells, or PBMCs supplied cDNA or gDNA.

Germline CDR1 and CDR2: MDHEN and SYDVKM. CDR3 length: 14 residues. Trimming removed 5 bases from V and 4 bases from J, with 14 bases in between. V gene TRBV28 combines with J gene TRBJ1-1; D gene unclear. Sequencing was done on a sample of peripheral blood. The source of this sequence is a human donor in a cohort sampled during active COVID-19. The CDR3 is CASSPPGFVTEAFF. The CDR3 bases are TGTGCCAGCAGTCCCCCAGGTTTTGTCACTGAAGCTTTCTTT.